This paragraph covers one T cell receptor (beta chain) sequence. This specimen belongs to a study of blood T cell repertoires in COVID-19. Background on the study: Donors in the United States, Italy and Spain gave samples during acute or convalescent COVID-19. T cells, B-cell-depleted T cells, or PBMCs provided the cDNA or gDNA that served as material.

The V gene lost 4 bases and the J gene lost 3 bases, with 16 bases spanning the gap. The CDR3 sequence is 15 residues long. Germline V CDR1 and CDR2: PRHDT, FYEKMQ (reference sequence). Under the authors' procedure: The assay estimated nucleated cells by amplifying reference gene primers. Libraries were prepared by immunoSEQ multiplex PCR; TCRdb keeps only in-frame clonotypes and omits some of them. V, J and clone size derive from that table, while D and trimming were established from the DNA sequence. The table has hundreds of thousands of clones, roughly 77% seen once. The source of this sequence is a woman aged 80 or over with acute or convalescent COVID-19. V gene TRBV13 combines with J gene TRBJ2-7, with D possibly being TRBD1 (5 bases). The sequenced sample was peripheral blood. CDR3 bases: TGTGCCAGCAGCTCCCAAAACACAGGTAGCTACGAGCAGTACTTC. This codes for CASSSQNTGSYEQYF.